At least ten counts were recorded for the clone carrying this T cell receptor (beta chain). The antigen is unknown. Attachment of unique molecular identifiers to individual cDNA molecules was performed in the library. In TCRdb, the RACE reads were re-called with MiXCR into one record per CDR3 protein. The sample records tens of thousands of distinct CDR3 sequences, approximately 12% being singletons. The time point is: patch test 1, 2 weeks after DPC sensitization. The sample's treatment: therapeutic diphenylcyclopropenone sensitization with weekly scalp DPC. Germline V gene sequence: CDR1 SEHNR, CDR2 FQNEAQ (reference sequence). V was trimmed by 5 bases and J by 5 bases, leaving 12 bases between them. This CDR3 is built from 14 residues. The data are from a study of human T cells and chemical hapten exposure. General observations from the study: Higher patch test scores went with higher counts of PT1 expanded TCRs. No change in TCRs above 1 in 1000 frequency was produced by DPC sensitization. Against controls, expanded TCRs gave rise to significantly more large CDR3 similarity clusters.

The specimen was whole blood, collected in connection with sensitization to the hapten diphenylcyclopropenone (DPC). The chain recombines TRBV7-9 with TRBJ1-4, with unresolved D. This TCR was recovered from a woman between 50 and 59 years old with alopecia areata. Some clones in this sample may be carry-over from other donors' samples. CDR3 nucleotides: TGTGCCAGCAGCGCTACGACTGGGAATGAAAAACTGTTTTTT. It is translated as CASSATTGNEKLFF.